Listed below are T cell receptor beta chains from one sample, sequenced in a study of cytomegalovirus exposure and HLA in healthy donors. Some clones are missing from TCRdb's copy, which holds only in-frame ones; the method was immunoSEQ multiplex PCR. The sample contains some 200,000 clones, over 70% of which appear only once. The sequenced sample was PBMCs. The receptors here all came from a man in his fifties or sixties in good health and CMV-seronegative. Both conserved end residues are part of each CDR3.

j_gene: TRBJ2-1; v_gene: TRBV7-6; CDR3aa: CASSPQLRGYIFF
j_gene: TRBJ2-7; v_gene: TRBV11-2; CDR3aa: CASTQQGRWYEQYF
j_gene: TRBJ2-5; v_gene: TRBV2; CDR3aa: CASSDPFTGSGETQYF
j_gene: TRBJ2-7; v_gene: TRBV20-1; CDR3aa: CSARPAGEQYF
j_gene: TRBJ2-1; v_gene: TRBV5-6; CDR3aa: CASSSTGGSYNEQFF
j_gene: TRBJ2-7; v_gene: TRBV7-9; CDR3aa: CASSHLGPLKDEQYF
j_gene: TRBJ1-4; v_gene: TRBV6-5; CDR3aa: CASSYYRDPSGEKLFF
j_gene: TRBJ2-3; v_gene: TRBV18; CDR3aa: CASSPPLTLGGGDTQYF
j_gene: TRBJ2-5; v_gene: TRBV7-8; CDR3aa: CASSQRDRDQTQYF
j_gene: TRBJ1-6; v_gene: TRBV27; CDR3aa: CASGQGAWNSPLHF
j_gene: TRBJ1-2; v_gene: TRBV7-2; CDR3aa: CASTIVTAPGQPYGYTF
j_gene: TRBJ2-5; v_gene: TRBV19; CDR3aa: CASNAGGRETQYF
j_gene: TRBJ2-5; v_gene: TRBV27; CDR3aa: CASSLSRGGETQYF
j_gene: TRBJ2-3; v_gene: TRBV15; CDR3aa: CATSRVLAGGGDTQYF
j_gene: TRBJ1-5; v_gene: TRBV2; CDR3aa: CASIPDRGIRRPQHF
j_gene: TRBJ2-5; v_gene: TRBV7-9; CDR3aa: CSSSFASGGETQYF
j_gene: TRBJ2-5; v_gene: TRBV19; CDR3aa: CASSAEVGTVQETQYF
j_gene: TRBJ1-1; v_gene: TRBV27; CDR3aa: CASSWDRGMNTEAFF
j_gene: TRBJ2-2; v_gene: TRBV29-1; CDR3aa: CSVVSGTGELFF
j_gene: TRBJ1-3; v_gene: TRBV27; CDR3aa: CASSLDLGDAVSGNTIYF